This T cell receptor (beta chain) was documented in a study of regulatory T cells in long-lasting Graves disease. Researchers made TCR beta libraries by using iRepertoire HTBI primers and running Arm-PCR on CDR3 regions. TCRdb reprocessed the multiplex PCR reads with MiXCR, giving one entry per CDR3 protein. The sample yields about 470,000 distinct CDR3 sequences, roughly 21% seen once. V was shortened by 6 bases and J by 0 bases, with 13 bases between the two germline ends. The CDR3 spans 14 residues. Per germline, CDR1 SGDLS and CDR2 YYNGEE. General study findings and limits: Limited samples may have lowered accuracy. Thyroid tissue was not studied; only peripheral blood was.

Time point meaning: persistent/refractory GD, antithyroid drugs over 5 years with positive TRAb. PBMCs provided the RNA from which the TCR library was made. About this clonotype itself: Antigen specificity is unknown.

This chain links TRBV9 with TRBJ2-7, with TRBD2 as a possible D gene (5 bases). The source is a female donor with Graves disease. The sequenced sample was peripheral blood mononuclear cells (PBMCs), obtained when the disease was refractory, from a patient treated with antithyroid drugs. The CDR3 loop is CASNPSGNSYEQYF. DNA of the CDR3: TGTGCCAGCAACCCCTCCGGGAACTCCTACGAGCAGTACTTC.